Sequencing of this TCR beta chain was carried out in a study of T cells in Graves' hyperthyroidism and ophthalmopathy. The V end lost 0 bases, the J end lost 7 bases, and 12 bases lay between the germline ends. The CDR3 length is 14 residues. CDR1 and CDR2 (germline): MGHRA, YSYEKL. From RNA transcripts, TCR beta CDR3 regions were amplified. TCR CDR3 regions were first amplified by RT-PCR with HTBI primers. One entry per CDR3 protein, called by TCRdb with MiXCR from the multiplex PCR reads. The repertoire holds 530,000 or so distinct CDR3 sequences, with approximately 17% as singletons. This clonotype has more than one count but fewer than ten.

This TCR was sampled from a woman under 30 with Graves' ophthalmopathy. V usage is TRBV4-1 and J usage is TRBJ1-1; no reliable D call. Input material: blood. This CDR3 is CASSQDLEGLEAFF. CDR3 in DNA: TGCGCCAGCAGCCAAGATCTGGAGGGCCTTGAAGCTTTCTTT.